This TCR beta chain was found in a study of CD8 T cells in ankylosing spondylitis. Preparation of TCR beta libraries was done by quantitative 5'-RACE with molecular barcodes. TCRdb recomputed calls from the 5' RACE reads with MiXCR, one row per CDR3 protein. The repertoire holds 400,000 to 450,000 distinct CDR3 sequences, 17% seen once, with over 1% in the top ten. For this clonotype: Its matching antigen is unknown.

The study's findings and limits: Disease-linked clones bore a CD8+ phenotype and were relatively rare in peripheral blood. Within matched ankylosing spondylitis synovial fluid, disease-linked clones were reportedly significantly enriched. Several highly homologous variants made up a TCR beta motif, and this motif appeared characteristic of ankylosing spondylitis blood.

The CDR3 has 14 amino acids. Germline loops: CDR1 WSHSY, CDR2 SAAADI. Trimming removed 4 bases from V and 4 bases from J, with 12 bases in between. Specimen: blood, either unsorted or a sorted T cell fraction (not recorded which). The J gene is TRBJ2-3, the V gene TRBV10-2; no definite D call. The receptor comes from a male donor with ankylosing spondylitis. DNA of the CDR3: TGCGCCAGCAGTGCTAGGGCCGCCGCAGATACGCAGTATTTT. As protein: CASSARAAADTQYF.